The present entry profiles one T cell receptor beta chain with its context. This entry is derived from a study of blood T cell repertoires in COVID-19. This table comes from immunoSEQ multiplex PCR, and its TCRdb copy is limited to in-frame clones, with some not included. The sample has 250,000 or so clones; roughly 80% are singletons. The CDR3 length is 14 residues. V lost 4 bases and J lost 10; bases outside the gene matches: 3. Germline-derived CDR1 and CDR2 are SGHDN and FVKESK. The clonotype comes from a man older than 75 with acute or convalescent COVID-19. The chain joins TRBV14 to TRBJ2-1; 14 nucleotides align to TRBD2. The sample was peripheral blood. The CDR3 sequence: CASSRLAGGYEQFF. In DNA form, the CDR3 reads TGTGCCAGCAGCCGACTAGCGGGGGGGTACGAGCAGTTCTTC.